This T cell receptor (beta chain) came from a study of T cell responses to AZD1222 COVID-19 vaccine. Comment on this clone: Its antigen is as yet unknown.

Study observations and caveats: Regions 160-218 and 743-854 dominated among vaccine-associated CD4 TCRs spanning spike. Reports indicate that nearly half of spike-specific TCRs are directed at unmutated variant regions.

Some second doses came at about 4 weeks and others at about 12 weeks; these were pooled. Repertoires were generated with immunoSEQ multiplex PCR, while TCRdb's copy carries only in-frame clones and drops some. The repertoire has fewer than 30,000 clones, approximately 86% of them found once; the top ten carry 7% to 8.5%. Sequences were derived from peripheral blood, sampled 28 days after the second AZD1222 dose. The clonotype comes from an adult who received the AZD1222 COVID-19 vaccine.

The CDR3 loop is CASSYVLAAGELFF. CDR3 bases: TGCGCCAGCAGCTACGTTCTAGCGGCCGGGGAGCTGTTTTTT. The chain combines TRBV5-1 with TRBJ2-2; TRBD2 matches at 7 bases. The V and J ends lost 3 bases and 6 bases, in that order; junction bases with no gene match: 5. The CDR3 is 14 amino acids. CDR1 is SGHRS and CDR2 is YFSETQ in the germline V gene.